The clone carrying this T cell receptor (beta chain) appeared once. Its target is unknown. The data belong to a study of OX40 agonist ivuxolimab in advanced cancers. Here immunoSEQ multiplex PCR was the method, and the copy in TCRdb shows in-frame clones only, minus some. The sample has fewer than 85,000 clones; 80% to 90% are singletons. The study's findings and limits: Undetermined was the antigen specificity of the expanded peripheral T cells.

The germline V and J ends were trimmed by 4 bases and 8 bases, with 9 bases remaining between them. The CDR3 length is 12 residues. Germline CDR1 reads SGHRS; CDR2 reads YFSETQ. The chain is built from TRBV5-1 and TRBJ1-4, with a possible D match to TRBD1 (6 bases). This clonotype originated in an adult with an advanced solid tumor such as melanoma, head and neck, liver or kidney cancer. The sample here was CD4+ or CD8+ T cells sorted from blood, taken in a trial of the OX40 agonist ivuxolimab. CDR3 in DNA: TGCGCCAGCAGCCGGAGGGGGGAAAAACTGTTTTTT. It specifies CASSRRGEKLFF. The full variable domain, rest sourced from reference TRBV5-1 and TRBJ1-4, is KAGVTQTPRYLIKTRGQQVTLSCSPISGHRSVSWYQQTPGQGLQFLFEYFSETQRNKGNFPGRFSGRQFSNSRSEMNVSTLELGDSALYLCASSRRGEKLFFGSGTQLSVL.